This T cell receptor beta chain was identified during a study of blood T cells in healthy people across ages. About this clonotype: Its cognate antigen is unknown.

Together with a sample-barcoded 5' primer, a J-beta primer mix was included in a second PCR lasting about 7 to 11 cycles. A template-switch adaptor that had 12 random nucleotides put a tag on each cDNA molecule. Using its own MiXCR run on the 5' RACE reads, TCRdb lists one record per CDR3 protein. The sample lists about 1.8 million distinct CDR3 sequences, around half occurring once. Study conclusions and caveats: Long-lived donors exceeded aged donors in naive CD4+ cells and diversity.

Material: blood. This sequence originates from a middle-aged woman in good health.

The CDR3 region is CASNIGGASGETQYF. CDR3 nucleotides: TGTGCCAGCAATATCGGGGGGGCGTCGGGGGAGACCCAGTACTTC. The chain couples TRBV27 to TRBJ2-5; 8 nucleotides agree with TRBD2. The CDR3 loop spans 15 amino acids. The germline V gene encodes CDR1 MNHEY and CDR2 SMNVEV (reference sequence). After removal of 7 bases from V and 5 bases from J, the junction contained 12 bases not matched to a gene.